This is a list of T cell receptor beta chains from one sample in a study of early T cells in non-severe SARS-CoV-2 infection. TCRdb ran MiXCR on the 5' RACE reads and lists one entry per CDR3 protein. The sample lists about 90,000 distinct CDR3 sequences, approximately 12% seen once, with 4.4% in the top ten. Sequenced here: whole blood, sampled at baseline. The receptors come from an adult who was a healthcare worker with PCR-confirmed SARS-CoV-2 infection or an uninfected control (not recorded which). CDR3s leave out the opening cysteine and the closing phenylalanine or tryptophan. A D gene is named only where the DNA matches it firmly.

TRBJ2-4 TRBV19 . ASSIGGTLAKNIQY
TRBJ1-2 TRBV24-1 . ATSDTTGTNYGYT
TRBJ2-5 TRBV3-1 . ASSHVKETQY
TRBJ2-5 TRBV11-3 TRBD1 ASSLDEGQGTETQY
TRBJ1-4 TRBV7-9 . ASSPQSFEKLF
TRBJ1-1 TRBV20-1 . SAARGGTEAF
TRBJ1-1 TRBV3-1 . ASSPARQNTEAF
TRBJ2-7 TRBV19 TRBD2 ASRGLAGFDEQY
TRBJ1-6 TRBV3-1 . ASSPVYRDNSPLH
TRBJ2-7 TRBV9 TRBD1 ASSVGLGQGPEQY
TRBJ1-2 TRBV18 . ASSPDGPYGYT
TRBJ2-5 TRBV7-9 TRBD1 ASTRTGGEETQY
TRBJ2-1 TRBV7-9 . ASSLPGTLYNEQF
TRBJ2-6 TRBV12-3/TRBV12-4 . ASSLGSSGANVLT